This record looks at one T cell receptor beta chain sequence and its context. Using immunoSEQ multiplex PCR, the repertoire was profiled, and TCRdb retains in-frame clones only, with some absent. The table includes 70,000 to 80,000 clones, 85% to 95% detected once. The data derive from a study of blood T cell repertoires in COVID-19. Looking at the study overall: PBMCs, B-cell-depleted T cells, or T cells were the source of the cDNA or gDNA that made up the material.

This receptor was taken from a woman aged 60-75 years with active COVID-19. The sequencing input was peripheral blood.

CDR3 sequence reads: CASSWTGGSYNEQFF. The CDR3 DNA is TGCGCCAGCAGCTGGACAGGGGGCAGCTACAATGAGCAGTTCTTC. The genes are TRBV5-1 and TRBJ2-1, with 11 bases lining up with TRBD1. The ends lost 3 bases at V and 3 bases at J; junction bases unmatched: 2. Germline CDR1 and CDR2: SGHRS and YFSETQ. The CDR3 is 15 residues long.